The 21 T cell receptor beta chains listed next were all sequenced from one sample in a study of shared clonotypes between healthy human individuals. Only in-frame clones appear in the TCRdb table, and some are missing; sequencing was by immunoSEQ multiplex PCR. This sample has 2.3 million or so clones, with roughly 93% found just once. Sequenced material: naive CD4+ T cells from PBMCs. Documented subset: CD45RA+ positively selected. The receptors come from a man younger than 30 in good health. Some clones in this sample may be carry-over from other donors' samples.

V usage is TRBV27 and J usage is TRBJ2-7, with 11 bases that match TRBD2. With V trimmed by 6 bases and J by 0 bases, 10 bases remained unmatched. The CDR3 runs 17 residues. The germline V gene has CDR1 MNHEY and CDR2 SMNVEV (reference sequence). The CDR3 sequence: CASSPGLAGRSSYEQYF. The CDR3 DNA reads as TGTGCCAGCAGCCCCGGACTAGCGGGCCGCAGCTCCTACGAGCAGTACTTC.

The V call is TRBV28, the J call TRBJ1-3; D gene unclear. Trimming cost V 1 base and J 0 bases, with 13 bases left between them. Per germline, CDR1 MDHEN and CDR2 SYDVKM. This CDR3 has 17 residues. The CDR3 sequence: CASSLYLHRNSGNTIYF. CDR3 coding DNA: TGTGCCAGCAGTTTATATCTGCACAGAAACTCTGGAAACACCATATATTTT.

The chain links TRBV28 to TRBJ1-5; 7 nucleotides line up with TRBD1. Trimming removed 11 bases from V and 3 bases from J; junction bases left unmatched: 7. The CDR3 sequence is 13 residues long. Germline V lookup: CDR1 MDHEN, CDR2 SYDVKM. The chain's CDR3 is CAANRGSNQPQHF. The CDR3 DNA is TGTGCCGCAAACAGGGGCTCCAATCAGCCCCAGCATTTT.

The chain has TRBV7-7 and TRBJ2-1; 8 bases agree with TRBD2. Germline V gene sequence: CDR1 SSHAT, CDR2 FNYEAQ (reference sequence). V trimming: 5 bases; J trimming: 0 bases; junction bases outside the gene matches: 6. The CDR3 runs 16 residues. CDR3 nucleotides: TGTGCCAGCAGCATACTCGGGAGGGGCTCCTACAATGAGCAGTTCTTC. It encodes CASSILGRGSYNEQFF. The whole variable domain, filled in from reference TRBV7-7 and TRBJ2-1, reads GAGVSQSPRYKVTKRGQDVTLRCDPISSHATLYWYQQALGQGPEFLTYFNYEAQPDKSGLPSDRFSAERPEGSISTLTIQRTEQRDSAMYRCASSILGRGSYNEQFFGPGTRLTVL.

The gene calls are TRBV6-1 and TRBJ2-7; a weak D match, TRBD2 (6 bases). The CDR3 runs 14 residues. The germline V and J ends were trimmed by 7 bases and 3 bases, with 16 bases remaining between them. Germline V CDR1 and CDR2: MNHNS, SASEGT. CDR3 sequence: CASTRRGGVYEQYF. CDR3 nucleotide sequence: TGTGCCAGCACCCGGAGGGGTGGGGTCTACGAGCAGTACTTC.

This chain links TRBV18 with TRBJ1-1, with unresolved D. Looked up from germline, CDR1 is KGHSH and CDR2 is LQKENI. Trimming shortened V by 6 bases and J by 6 bases, and 17 bases separated the two germline ends. The CDR3 covers 14 residues. For the CDR3, the DNA is TGTGCCAGCTCCCGCGGGGAGGGTTCCGCTGAAGCTTTCTTT. Protein sequence: CASSRGEGSAEAFF.

This sequence joins TRBV7-3 and TRBJ2-2; tentatively, D is TRBD1 (6 bases). CDR1 and CDR2 from the germline V gene are SGHTA and FQGTGA. The CDR3 has 15 residues. Trimming left V 5 bases short and J 3 bases short, with 13 bases between. The CDR3 sequence is CASSPQDRDTGELFF. CDR3 DNA: TGTGCCAGCAGCCCCCAGGACAGAGACACCGGGGAGCTGTTTTTT. The entire variable domain, with the rest obtained from reference TRBV7-3 and TRBJ2-2, is as follows: GAGVSQTPSNKVTEKGKYVELRCDPISGHTALYWYRQSLGQGPEFLIYFQGTGAADDSGLPNDRFFAVRPEGSVSTLKIQRTERGDSAVYLCASSPQDRDTGELFFGEGSRLTVL.

The rearrangement joins TRBV30 to TRBJ2-1; D gene uncertain. Looked up from germline, CDR1 is GTSNPN and CDR2 is SVGIG (reference sequence). V was cut by 0 bases and J by 4 bases, with 10 bases left in between. The CDR3 loop spans 14 amino acids. The CDR3, as DNA: TGTGCCTGGAGTGTAAGCATTGCATACAATGAGCAGTTCTTC. It encodes CAWSVSIAYNEQFF.

The chain employs TRBV27 and TRBJ1-1; 7 bases agree with TRBD1. The J segment lost 4 bases and the V segment lost 4 bases, leaving 9 bases of the junction unmatched. Germline CDR1 and CDR2: MNHEY and SMNVEV (reference sequence). The CDR3 runs 15 residues. CDR3 amino acids: CASSSFNRGGTEAFF. In nucleotides, the CDR3 is TGTGCCAGCAGTTCATTTAACAGGGGCGGCACTGAAGCTTTCTTT.

The V gene is TRBV9, the J gene TRBJ2-3, with D maybe TRBD2 (6 bases). The CDR3 has 14 amino acids. V was clipped by 4 bases and J by 2 bases, with 11 bases between them. From germline, CDR1 is SGDLS and CDR2 YYNGEE. The CDR3 protein is CASSLEGLTDTQYF. CDR3 bases: TGTGCCAGCAGCTTGGAGGGTCTCACAGATACGCAGTATTTT.

About this clone itself: The same CDR3 arises from other DNA sequences in this sample as well. This rearrangement joins TRBV5-1 to TRBJ2-7; a weak D match, TRBD1 (6 bases). Germline values: CDR1 SGHRS, CDR2 YFSETQ. The CDR3 loop spans 13 amino acids. Trimming left V 4 bases short and J 2 bases short, with 10 bases between. The CDR3 loop reads CASSLTGTYEQYF. Written as DNA, the CDR3 is TGCGCCAGCAGCCTGACAGGTACCTACGAGCAGTACTTC.

The chain has TRBV28 and TRBJ1-2; D call uncertain. Germline CDR1 reads MDHEN; CDR2 reads SYDVKM. Trimming took 6 bases from V and 1 from J, leaving 15 bases between them. The CDR3 runs 15 residues. CDR3 residues: CASSPPWGDNYGYTF. CDR3 in DNA: TGTGCCAGCAGCCCCCCCTGGGGAGATAACTATGGCTACACCTTC.

This clone was seen only once. The chain carries TRBV29-1 and TRBJ2-3, with 7 nucleotides matching TRBD1. The CDR3 loop spans 15 amino acids. Trimming took 6 bases from V and 3 from J; bases not matched to a gene: 12. CDR1 is SQVTM and CDR2 is ANQGSEA in the germline V gene. This CDR3 reads CSVAGTGTVTDTQYF. The CDR3 bases are TGCAGCGTGGCAGGGACCGGGACAGTAACAGATACGCAGTATTTT.

Here the CDR3 reads CASRQGEGQPQHF. As DNA, the CDR3 is TGTGCCAGCCGCCAGGGAGAAGGGCAGCCCCAGCATTTT. The chain joins TRBV18 to TRBJ1-5; the D gene is possibly TRBD1 (5 bases). V lost 8 bases to trimming and J lost 7 bases, with 15 bases between them. This CDR3 has 13 residues. Germline V gives CDR1 KGHSH, CDR2 LQKENI.

The rearrangement joins TRBV5-3 to TRBJ1-2; possible D gene TRBD1, 5 bases. TRBV5-3 is designated an ORF whose function remains uncertain. CDR3 length equals 16 residues. The germline V and J ends were trimmed by 2 bases and 8 bases, with 22 bases remaining between them. CDR3: CARSLVRDRVAGGYTF. The DNA for the CDR3 is TGTGCCAGAAGCTTAGTCCGGGACCGCGTAGCGGGGGGCTACACCTTC.

The DNA of the CDR3 is TGCGCCAGCAGCTCGGGTCCCTCTGGGGCCAACGTCCTGACTTTC. It codes for CASSSGPSGANVLTF. The chain carries TRBV5-1 and TRBJ2-6; no firm D call. The germline gives CDR1 SGHRS, CDR2 YFSETQ. V was trimmed by 3 bases and J by 0 bases, leaving 7 bases between them. CDR3 length equals 15 residues. The variable domain in full, completed from reference TRBV5-1 and TRBJ2-6, reads KAGVTQTPRYLIKTRGQQVTLSCSPISGHRSVSWYQQTPGQGLQFLFEYFSETQRNKGNFPGRFSGRQFSNSRSEMNVSTLELGDSALYLCASSSGPSGANVLTFGAGSRLTVL.

The V and J genes are TRBV19 and TRBJ1-2; TRBD1 might be the D (6 bases). Germline lookup yields CDR1 LNHDA and CDR2 SQIVND (reference sequence). The CDR3 spans 12 residues. Trimming took 10 bases from V and 4 from J, leaving 13 bases between them. The CDR3 bases are TGTGCCATCTCCAGGGGTAGCTATGGCTACACCTTC. Its translation: CAISRGSYGYTF. Full variable domain (rest looked up from reference TRBV19 and TRBJ1-2): DGGITQSPKYLFRKEGQNVTLSCEQNLNHDAMYWYRQDPGQGLRLIYYSQIVNDFQKGDIAEGYSVSREKKESFPLTVTSAQKNPTAFYLCAISRGSYGYTFGSGTRLTVV.

This chain connects TRBV2 to TRBJ1-5; possibly TRBD1 for D (5 bases). The CDR3 sequence is 14 residues long. V was cut by 6 bases and J by 9 bases, with 18 bases left in between. Germline V gene sequence: CDR1 SNHLY, CDR2 FYNNEI. CDR3 region: CASSPGRDWGPQHF. CDR3 coding DNA: TGTGCCAGCAGCCCGGGACGGGACTGGGGGCCCCAGCATTTT.

The rearrangement uses TRBV27 and TRBJ2-7, with 7 bases aligning to TRBD1. The V segment lost 2 bases and the J segment 4 bases; nucleotides outside the gene matches: 2. The CDR3 runs to 13 residues. Germline CDR1 MNHEY, CDR2 SMNVEV (reference sequence). In DNA form, the CDR3 reads TGTGCCAGCAGTTTAGGGACAGTATACGAGCAGTACTTC. Its protein product is CASSLGTVYEQYF.

The chain joins TRBV27 to TRBJ2-2; D call uncertain. This CDR3 has 12 amino acids. Germline values: CDR1 MNHEY, CDR2 SMNVEV (reference sequence). V lost 0 bases, J lost 6 bases, and 2 bases lay in between. The CDR3: CASSLSAGELFF. CDR3 coding DNA: TGTGCCAGCAGTTTATCCGCCGGGGAGCTGTTTTTT.

The CDR3 here is CASSPSGYTGELFF. In nucleotides, the CDR3 is TGTGCCAGCAGCCCCAGCGGGTACACCGGGGAGCTGTTTTTT. The gene calls are TRBV7-6 and TRBJ2-2, with D possibly being TRBD2 (6 bases). Germline CDR1 reads SGHVS; CDR2 reads FNYEAQ. The CDR3 totals 14 residues. V was shortened by 5 bases and J by 3 bases, with 10 bases between the two germline ends.